Sequencing of this TCR beta chain was carried out in a study of cytomegalovirus exposure and HLA in healthy donors. Researchers ran the PCR with 60 Vbeta and 13 Jbeta primers. Here immunoSEQ multiplex PCR was the method, and the copy in TCRdb shows in-frame clones only, minus some. This sample has some 200,000 clones, with approximately 70% found just once. The CDR3 consists of 14 residues. Trimming stripped 4 bases from V and 2 bases from J, with 13 bases between. Germline assignment: CDR1 SGHRS and CDR2 YFSETQ. The source is a woman between 25 and 40 years old in good health and CMV-seronegative. Source material: PBMCs. The chain employs TRBV5-1 and TRBJ2-7; a possible D gene is TRBD1 (5 bases). The CDR3 coding sequence is TGCGCCAGCAGCCTGGCCACAGGTCCCTACGAGCAGTACTTC. The encoded protein is CASSLATGPYEQYF.